These T cell receptor beta chains were read from a single sample in a study of blood T cell repertoires in COVID-19. Some clones are missing from TCRdb's copy, which holds only in-frame ones; the method was immunoSEQ multiplex PCR. The table records 250,000 to 300,000 clones, around 90% of them present only once. Sequences were obtained from peripheral blood. These receptors all stem from a woman aged 50 to 65 who had recovered from COVID-19. Each CDR3 is given with its conserved first and last residue. D genes are given only for firm matches.

J gene,V gene,D gene,CDR3 DNA,CDR3 protein
TRBJ2-5,TRBV7-3,TRBD2,TGTGCCAGCAGCCAGGGACTAGCGGGAGTTGAGGGGGAGACCCAGTACTTC,CASSQGLAGVEGETQYF
TRBJ1-5,TRBV5-5,TRBD1,TGTGCCAGCAGCTTGACGACAGGGCTGCGGCAGCCCCAGCATTTT,CASSLTTGLRQPQHF
TRBJ2-7,TRBV14,-,TGTGCCAGCAGCCAAGGGTGGACTGATCAGTACTTC,CASSQGWTDQYF
TRBJ1-6,TRBV7-3,-,TGTGCCAGCAGCGCAAACAGGAATTCACCCCTCCACTTT,CASSANRNSPLHF
TRBJ1-2,TRBV15,TRBD1,TGTGCCACCAGCAGAAGGACAGGGCGATACTATGGCTACACCTTC,CATSRRTGRYYGYTF
TRBJ1-2,TRBV20-1,-,TGCAGTGCTAGTGGCGGAGGGAAGGCTAACTATGGCTACACCTTC,CSASGGGKANYGYTF
TRBJ1-4,TRBV30,-,TGTGCCTTCCTCATCAGGGGTCCGAATGAAAAACTGTTTTTT,CAFLIRGPNEKLFF
TRBJ1-2,TRBV5-1,-,TGCGCCAGCAGCTTGGCCGGGGAAAATGGCTACACCTTC,CASSLAGENGYTF
TRBJ2-7,TRBV4-3,TRBD1,TGCGCCAGCAGCCAAGCCTTAGGACAGGGGGCCCCATACGAGCAGTACTTC,CASSQALGQGAPYEQYF
TRBJ1-2,TRBV7-9,-,TGTGCCAGCAGCTCCGCCGGGGGGGGGCTCTATGGCTACACCTTC,CASSSAGGGLYGYTF
TRBJ1-2,TRBV6-6,TRBD1,TGTGCCAGCTTAAGACAGGGGCGAGACGATGGCTACACCTTC,CASLRQGRDDGYTF
TRBJ2-7,TRBV4-3,TRBD2,TGCGCCAGCAGCCAAGATTGGGTTCCAGGACTAGAATACTCCTACGAGCAGTACTTC,CASSQDWVPGLEYSYEQYF
TRBJ2-7,TRBV7-2,TRBD1,TGTGCCAGCTCCCAGACAGGGGGGATCGCCTACGAGCAGTACTTC,CASSQTGGIAYEQYF
TRBJ2-3,TRBV7-6,TRBD2,TGTGCCAGCAGCCTACTAGCGGGAGGGTCTAGCACAGATACGCAGTATTTT,CASSLLAGGSSTDTQYF
TRBJ1-2,TRBV5-1,-,TGCGCCAGCAGCTTGGGGAGCGAGGGAGGTAACTATGGCTACACCTTC,CASSLGSEGGNYGYTF
TRBJ1-1,TRBV6-6,-,TGTGCCAGCAGTTACCCCCCGGGTCGAGGGTTCACTGAAGCTTTCTTT,CASSYPPGRGFTEAFF
TRBJ2-7,TRBV6-5,-,TGTGCCAGCAGTCTAATTAGAGGTTACGAGCAGTACTTC,CASSLIRGYEQYF